This TCR beta chain emerged from a study of T cells in Graves' hyperthyroidism and ophthalmopathy. Amplified TCR beta CDR3 regions derived from RNA transcripts. First-round RT-PCR of the TCR CDR3 relied on the HTBI primer set. TCRdb called the multiplex PCR reads again in MiXCR, with one record for every CDR3 protein. The sample holds about 640,000 distinct CDR3 sequences, more than 20% seen once. V was pared by 3 bases and J by 4 bases, with 4 bases of the junction left unmatched. The CDR3 contains 15 residues. Per the germline V gene, CDR1 is KGHSH and CDR2 is LQKENI. This clonotype was sampled from a man aged 25-40 years with Graves' ophthalmopathy. The V gene is TRBV18, the J gene TRBJ2-1; 9 bases are a match to TRBD1. Sequenced: blood. CDR3 protein: CASSPRDREYNEQFF. The CDR3 DNA sequence: TGTGCCAGCTCACCCCGGGACAGGGAATACAATGAGCAGTTCTTC.